This TCR beta chain was captured in a study of blood T cell repertoires in COVID-19. Generated by immunoSEQ multiplex PCR, the TCRdb table keeps only in-frame clones and is missing some. This sample has under 250,000 clones, with 83% found just once. The CDR3 consists of 14 residues. Germline CDR1 and CDR2: GTSNPN and SVGIG (reference sequence). J gave up 4 bases and V 4 bases, and 5 bases lay outside the gene matches. Sequencing used peripheral blood. The receptor was isolated from a woman aged 40 to 55 with active or convalescent COVID-19. V usage is TRBV30 and J usage is TRBJ1-1; TRBD1 matches 11 bases. The CDR3 protein is CAWTGQGAGTEAFF. As DNA, the CDR3 is TGTGCCTGGACTGGACAGGGGGCGGGCACTGAAGCTTTCTTT.